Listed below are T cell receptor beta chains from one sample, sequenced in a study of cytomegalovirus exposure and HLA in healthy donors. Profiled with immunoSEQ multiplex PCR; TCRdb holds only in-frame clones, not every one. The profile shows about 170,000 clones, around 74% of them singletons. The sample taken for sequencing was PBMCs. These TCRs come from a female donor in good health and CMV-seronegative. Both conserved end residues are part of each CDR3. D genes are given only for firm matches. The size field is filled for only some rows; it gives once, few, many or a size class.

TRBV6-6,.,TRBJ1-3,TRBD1,CASSYSPGQGENTIYF,TGTGCCAGCAGTTACTCTCCCGGACAGGGGGAAAACACCATATATTTT
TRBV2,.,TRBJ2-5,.,CASSQRGREAQETQYF,TGTGCCAGCAGCCAAAGGGGGCGGGAGGCTCAAGAGACCCAGTACTTC
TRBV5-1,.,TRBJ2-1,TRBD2,CASSFGLAKGNEQFF,TGCGCCAGCAGCTTCGGACTAGCGAAGGGGAATGAGCAGTTCTTC
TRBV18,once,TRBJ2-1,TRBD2,CASSRTSGRAFGEQFF,TGTGCCAGCTCCCGTACTAGCGGGAGGGCCTTTGGTGAGCAGTTCTTC
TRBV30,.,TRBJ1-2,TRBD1,CACTGTGDYGYTF,TGTGCCTGCACCGGGACAGGGGACTATGGCTACACCTTC
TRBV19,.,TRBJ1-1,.,CASRNRQLNTEAFF,TGTGCCAGTAGGAATCGACAGCTTAACACTGAAGCTTTCTTT
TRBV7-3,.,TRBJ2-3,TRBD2,CASSVGGSGRDTQYF,TGTGCCAGCAGCGTCGGGGGTAGCGGGAGGGATACGCAGTATTTT
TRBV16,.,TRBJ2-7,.,CASSPRYGEGLEQYF,TGTGCCAGCAGCCCCAGGTACGGGGAAGGGCTCGAGCAGTACTTC
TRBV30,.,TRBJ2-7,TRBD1,CAGSGTGAYEQYF,TGTGCCGGATCCGGGACAGGGGCCTACGAGCAGTACTTC
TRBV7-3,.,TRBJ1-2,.,CASSFRGGDGYTF,TGTGCCAGCAGCTTTCGGGGGGGAGACGGCTACACCTTC
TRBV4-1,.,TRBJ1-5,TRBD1,CASSQRQGENQPQHF,TGCGCCAGCAGCCAAAGACAGGGTGAGAATCAGCCCCAGCATTTT
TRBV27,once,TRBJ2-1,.,CASSPWAGLRVDEQFF,TGTGCCAGCAGCCCCTGGGCGGGACTTAGGGTGGATGAGCAGTTCTTC
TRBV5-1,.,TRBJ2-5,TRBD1,CASSWGDRVPETQYF,TGCGCCAGCAGCTGGGGGGACAGGGTCCCAGAGACCCAGTACTTC
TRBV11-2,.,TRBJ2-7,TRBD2,CASRTSGGAYEQYF,TGTGCCAGCAGGACTAGCGGGGGGGCCTACGAGCAGTACTTC
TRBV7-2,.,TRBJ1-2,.,CASSLTGYYGYTF,TGTGCCAGCAGCTTAACGGGTTACTATGGCTACACCTTC
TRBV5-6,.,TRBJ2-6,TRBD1,CASSPGTGRAGANVLTF,TGTGCCAGCAGCCCCGGGACAGGGAGGGCCGGGGCCAACGTCCTGACTTTC
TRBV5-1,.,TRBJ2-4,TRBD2,CASSLSGLAGGNIQYF,TGCGCCAGCAGCCTCTCGGGACTAGCGGGAGGAAACATTCAGTACTTC
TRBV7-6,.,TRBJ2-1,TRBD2,CASSPGTSGSASYNEQFF,TGTGCCAGCAGCCCAGGGACTAGCGGGAGTGCATCCTACAATGAGCAGTTCTTC
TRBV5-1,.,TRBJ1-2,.,CASKTLPGGSRGYTF,TGCGCCAGCAAAACCCTTCCGGGGGGCAGTCGGGGCTACACCTTC
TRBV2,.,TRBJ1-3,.,CASSERGGSGNTIYF,TGTGCCAGCAGTGAACGAGGGGGCTCTGGAAACACCATATATTTT
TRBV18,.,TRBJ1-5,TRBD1,CASSPDRAQNSNQPQHF,TGTGCCAGCTCACCGGACAGGGCCCAGAATAGCAATCAGCCCCAGCATTTT
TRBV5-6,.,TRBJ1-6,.,CASSQTGKNSPLHF,TGTGCCAGCAGCCAAACAGGGAAAAACTCACCCCTCCACTTT
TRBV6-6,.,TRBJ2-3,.,CASSPPGTSSVDTQYF,TGTGCCAGCAGTCCACCCGGGACATCCTCTGTGGATACGCAGTATTTT
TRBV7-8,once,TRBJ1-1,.,CASSLVGRGTEAFF,TGTGCCAGCAGCTTAGTCGGTAGAGGGACTGAAGCTTTCTTT
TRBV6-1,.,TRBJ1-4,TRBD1,CASSDRGREEKLFF,TGTGCCAGCAGTGACAGGGGGCGCGAGGAAAAACTGTTTTTT
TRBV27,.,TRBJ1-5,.,CASSTYGSNQPQHF,TGTGCCAGCAGTACGTACGGGTCGAATCAGCCCCAGCATTTT
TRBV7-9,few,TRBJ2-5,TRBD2,CANTEAGGWYQETQYF,TGTGCCAATACGGAGGCGGGGGGTTGGTACCAAGAGACCCAGTACTTC
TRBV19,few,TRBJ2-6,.,CASSPRDSGANVLTF,TGTGCCAGTAGCCCTCGGGACTCCGGGGCCAACGTCCTGACTTTC
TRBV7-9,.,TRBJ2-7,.,CASSSLRAYEQYF,TGTGCCAGCAGCTCCCTCAGGGCCTACGAGCAGTACTTC
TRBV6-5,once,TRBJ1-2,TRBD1,CASNPGTGEGGYTF,TGTGCCAGCAACCCCGGGACAGGGGAGGGCGGCTACACCTTC
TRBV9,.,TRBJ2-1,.,CASSVGGGSYNEQFF,TGTGCCAGCAGCGTAGGAGGCGGAAGCTACAATGAGCAGTTCTTC
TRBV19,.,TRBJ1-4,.,CASSIGFGTPRTNEKLFF,TGTGCCAGTAGTATAGGATTTGGGACACCAAGAACTAATGAAAAACTGTTTTTT
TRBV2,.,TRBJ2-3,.,CASSEGREDGDTQYF,TGTGCCAGCAGTGAAGGCAGGGAGGACGGAGATACGCAGTATTTT
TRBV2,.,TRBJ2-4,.,CASSVREGGIAKNIQYF,TGTGCCAGCAGTGTACGAGAGGGGGGGATAGCCAAAAACATTCAGTACTTC
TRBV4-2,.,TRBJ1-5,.,CASSQEDRGERPQHF,TGTGCCAGCAGCCAAGAGGACAGAGGAGAACGGCCCCAGCATTTT
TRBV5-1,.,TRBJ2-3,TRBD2,CASSLGWASGRPEDTQYF,TGCGCCAGCAGCTTGGGGTGGGCTAGCGGGAGACCAGAAGATACGCAGTATTTT
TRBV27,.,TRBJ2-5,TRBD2,CASSGRDYPQETQYF,TGTGCCAGCAGCGGTCGGGACTACCCGCAAGAGACCCAGTACTTC
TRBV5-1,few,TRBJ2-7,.,CASSLDSFTYEQYF,TGCGCCAGCAGCTTGGACAGCTTTACCTACGAGCAGTACTTC